Presented here are 16 T cell receptor beta chains from one specimen sequenced in a study of shared clonotypes between healthy human individuals. Measured with immunoSEQ multiplex PCR; TCRdb has only the in-frame clones, and not every one. Among about 2 million clones, over 85% were seen once, and the ten largest hold approximately 1%. CD45RO-negative, CCR7-selected cells formed the naive CD8 fraction, which excluded terminally differentiated effector memory CD45RA+ cells. Specimen: naive CD8+ T cells sorted from blood. Receptor source: a man aged 18 to 30 in good health.

The gene calls are TRBV13 and TRBJ1-3; D gene uncertain. With 8 bases removed from V and 0 bases from J, the gap between germline ends came to 14 bases. The germline gives CDR1 PRHDT, CDR2 FYEKMQ (reference sequence). The CDR3 spans 15 residues. The DNA for the CDR3 is TGTGCCAGCCTCGGCAGGCGAGACTCTGGAAACACCATATATTTT. This translates into CASLGRRDSGNTIYF.

About this clone itself: Other DNA sequences in this sample translate to the same CDR3. This chain joins TRBV28 and TRBJ2-7; D gene unclear. CDR3 size: 12 residues. Germline V gives CDR1 MDHEN, CDR2 SYDVKM. The ends were cut back, 5 bases at V and 3 bases at J, with 8 bases in the middle. CDR3 nucleotides: TGTGCCAGCAGTCCCATCGGCTACGAGCAGTACTTC. It codes for CASSPIGYEQYF. Complete variable domain (other parts from reference TRBV28 and TRBJ2-7): DVKVTQSSRYLVKRTGEKVFLECVQDMDHENMFWYRQDPGLGLRLIYFSYDVKMKEKGDIPEGYSVSREKKERFSLILESASTNQTSMYLCASSPIGYEQYFGPGTRLTVT.

The chain recombines TRBV4-3 with TRBJ2-5; 9 bases match TRBD2. The CDR3 has 18 residues. V lost 0 bases, J lost 4 bases, and 12 bases stayed unmatched. Germline V gives CDR1 LGHNA, CDR2 YSLEER. Here the CDR3 reads CASSQEIAGEGEGETQYF. The CDR3 DNA follows: TGCGCCAGCAGCCAAGAAATAGCGGGAGAGGGGGAAGGAGAGACCCAGTACTTC.

J is TRBJ2-1 and V is TRBV5-1, with 12 bases fitting TRBD2. After removal of 5 bases from V and 6 bases from J, the junction contained 6 bases not matched to a gene. In germline, CDR1 is SGHRS, CDR2 YFSETQ. This CDR3 contains 15 residues. The CDR3 DNA reads as TGCGCCAGCAGTCCACTAGCGGGGGGACTCAATGAGCAGTTCTTC. Residues: CASSPLAGGLNEQFF. The variable domain in full, with the rest retrieved from reference TRBV5-1 and TRBJ2-1, is KAGVTQTPRYLIKTRGQQVTLSCSPISGHRSVSWYQQTPGQGLQFLFEYFSETQRNKGNFPGRFSGRQFSNSRSEMNVSTLELGDSALYLCASSPLAGGLNEQFFGPGTRLTVL.

For this clone: The sample holds other DNA sequences that translate to the same CDR3. This sequence joins TRBV4-1 and TRBJ1-1; no firm D call. With 4 bases removed from V and 0 bases from J, the gap between germline ends came to 6 bases. Per the germline V gene, CDR1 is MGHRA and CDR2 is YSYEKL. The CDR3 sequence is 13 residues long. CDR3 amino acids: CASSPGLNTEAFF. In DNA, the CDR3 is TGCGCCAGCAGCCCTGGACTGAACACTGAAGCTTTCTTT.

V gene TRBV9 combines with J gene TRBJ1-5; D possibly corresponds to TRBD1 (6 bases). The V gene lost 7 bases and the J gene lost 7 bases, with 12 bases spanning the gap. The CDR3 spans 12 residues. CDR1 SGDLS and CDR2 YYNGEE come from the germline V gene. The DNA of the CDR3 is TGTGCCAGCGGTCCAGGGGACCAGCCCCAGCATTTT. As protein: CASGPGDQPQHF.

V usage is TRBV30 and J usage is TRBJ2-3; D might be TRBD2 (5 bases). The CDR3 has 15 residues. Germline V gives CDR1 GTSNPN, CDR2 SVGIG (reference sequence). The germline V and J ends were trimmed by 2 bases and 1 base, with 13 bases remaining between them. CDR3 sequence reads: CAWSSLGGGTDTQYF. In DNA, the CDR3 is TGTGCCTGGAGTTCTCTCGGAGGAGGCACAGATACGCAGTATTTT. Looking up the rest from reference TRBV30 and TRBJ2-3 gives the full variable domain: SQTIHQWPATLVQPVGSPLSLECTVEGTSNPNLYWYRQAAGRGLQLLFYSVGIGQISSEVPQNLSASRPQDRQFILSSKKLLLSDSGFYLCAWSSLGGGTDTQYFGPGTRLTVL.

The J gene is TRBJ1-2, the V gene TRBV6-5; D is unresolved. The CDR3 totals 15 residues. The germline V and J ends were trimmed by 2 bases and 4 bases, with 14 bases remaining between them. From germline, CDR1 is MNHEY and CDR2 SVGAGI. Written as DNA, the CDR3 is TGTGCCAGCAGTTACGAGCCTTCTTCGGGCTATGGCTACACCTTC. Protein product: CASSYEPSSGYGYTF.

The CDR3 sequence is CAWSVTGNYEQYF. The DNA of the CDR3 is TGTGCCTGGAGTGTGACAGGGAACTACGAGCAGTACTTC. V gene TRBV30 combines with J gene TRBJ2-7; 7 bases are a match to TRBD1. Germline lookup yields CDR1 GTSNPN and CDR2 SVGIG (reference sequence). There are 13 residues in the CDR3. Trimming took 0 bases from V and 3 from J; bases not matched to a gene: 2.

This chain joins TRBV27 and TRBJ2-1; TRBD2 agrees at 11 bases. The CDR3 is 19 amino acids. Losses at the gene ends were 1 base for V and 15 bases for J; bases not matched to a gene: 23. From germline, CDR1 is MNHEY and CDR2 SMNVEV (reference sequence). The CDR3 loop reads CASSLLIGPSIAGGSVWFF. CDR3 DNA: TGTGCCAGCAGTTTATTAATCGGGCCCTCCATAGCGGGGGGGTCGGTTTGGTTCTTC.

The chain carries TRBV21-1 and TRBJ1-6. TRBV21-1 is flagged as a pseudogene. The CDR3 length is 15 residues. CDR3 in amino acids: CASPEGPSYNSPLHF. In nucleotides, the CDR3 is TGTGCCAGCCCTGAGGGACCCTCCTATAATTCACCCCTCCACTTT.

The chain carries TRBV5-4 and TRBJ2-1; the D is unclear. This CDR3 is built from 13 residues. Trimming took 4 bases from V and 8 from J, leaving 13 bases between them. The germline CDR1 and CDR2 sequences are SGHNT and YYREEE (reference sequence). DNA of the CDR3: TGTGCCAGCAGCCCGTACCCGGTTCATGAGCAGTTCTTC. This sequence encodes CASSPYPVHEQFF.

The rearrangement uses TRBV21-1 and TRBJ2-7; no check of the table's D call, TRBD2, against the DNA was made. TRBV21-1 is a known pseudogene. The CDR3 has 17 residues. This CDR3 is CASSKGLAGASTYEQYF. The CDR3 DNA reads as TGTGCCAGCAGCAAAGGGTTAGCGGGGGCCTCAACCTACGAGCAGTACTTC.

The J gene is TRBJ2-7, the V gene TRBV7-8; 9 bases match TRBD2. The CDR3 has 17 amino acids. The germline gives CDR1 SGHVS, CDR2 FQNEAQ. The junction had 12 bases not matched to a gene; V was cut back by 6 bases and J by 0 bases. For the CDR3, the DNA is TGTGCCAGCAGTCTCCCGCGGGAGGGCCCGGTCTCCTACGAGCAGTACTTC. This sequence encodes CASSLPREGPVSYEQYF.

The chain links TRBV7-9 to TRBJ1-5; no clear D gene. Trimming stripped 0 bases from V and 7 bases from J, with 16 bases between. Germline CDR1 is SEHNR and CDR2 is FQNEAQ (reference sequence). This CDR3 has 16 residues. The CDR3 region has the DNA TGTGCCAGCAGCTTAGCGACGGAGGCCCTTGTCCAGCCCCAGCATTTT. Translation gives CASSLATEALVQPQHF.

Remarks on this clone: The sample holds other DNA sequences that translate to the same CDR3. The chain employs TRBV29-1 and TRBJ2-6, with no clear D. CDR3 length: 14 residues. The germline gives CDR1 SQVTM, CDR2 ANQGSEA. Trimming took off 4 bases at V and 0 bases at J, with 7 bases between the two ends. The CDR3: CSVVESSGANVLTF. CDR3 sequence (DNA): TGCAGCGTTGTAGAAAGCTCTGGGGCCAACGTCCTGACTTTC.